This TCR beta chain comes out of a study of cytomegalovirus exposure and HLA in healthy donors. Broader study findings: Most CMV-associated TCR beta chains appeared HLA-restricted in a later analysis. Rare sequences made up most TCRs, while some public TCRs were found in many donors.

Notes on this clone: Its antigen is as yet unknown.

It was with 60 Vbeta and 13 Jbeta primers that the PCR ran. The assay was immunoSEQ multiplex PCR, and TCRdb's table has in-frame clones only and misses some. The table records around 260,000 clones, roughly 80% of them present only once. V gave up 4 bases and J gave up 10 bases; unmatched junction bases: 16. The CDR3 loop spans 17 amino acids. Germline loops: CDR1 MNHNS, CDR2 SASEGT. V is TRBV6-1 and J is TRBJ1-6; 7 bases map to TRBD1. Material for sequencing was PBMCs. This clonotype originated in a girl aged 2-9 years in good health and CMV-seronegative. The chain's CDR3 is CASSASTGRLLGSPLHF. For the CDR3, the DNA is TGTGCCAGCAGTGCCTCGACAGGGAGATTATTAGGATCACCCCTCCACTTT.